Listed here is a single T cell receptor (beta chain). Produced via immunoSEQ multiplex PCR; TCRdb's table is partial and in-frame only. The sample lists tens of thousands of clones, about 91% occurring once. This sample is drawn from a study of blood T cell repertoires in COVID-19. Study details: The origin of the acute and convalescent COVID-19 samples was the United States, Italy and Spain.

The CDR3 is 14 amino acids. Germline V gene lookup returns CDR1 SGHRS and CDR2 YFSETQ. The germline V and J ends were trimmed by 3 bases and 3 bases, with 13 bases remaining between them. V gene TRBV5-1 combines with J gene TRBJ2-7, with TRBD1 as a possible D gene (8 bases). The sequencing input was peripheral blood. The clonotype comes from a man between 35 and 55 years old with COVID-19, enrolled during active disease. The CDR3 here is CASSWGGQVYEQYF. Written as DNA, the CDR3 is TGCGCCAGCAGCTGGGGGGGACAGGTCTACGAGCAGTACTTC.